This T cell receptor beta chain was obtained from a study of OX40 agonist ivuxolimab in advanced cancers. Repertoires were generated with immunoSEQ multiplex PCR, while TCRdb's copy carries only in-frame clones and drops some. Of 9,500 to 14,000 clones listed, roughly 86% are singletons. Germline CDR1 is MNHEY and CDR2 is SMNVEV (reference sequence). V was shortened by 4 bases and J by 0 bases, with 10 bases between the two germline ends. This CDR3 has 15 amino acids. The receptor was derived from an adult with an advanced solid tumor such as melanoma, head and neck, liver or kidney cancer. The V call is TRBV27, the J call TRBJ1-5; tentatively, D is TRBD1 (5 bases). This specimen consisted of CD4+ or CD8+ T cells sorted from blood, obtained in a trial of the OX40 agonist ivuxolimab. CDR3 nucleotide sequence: TGTGCCAGCAGTTACGACAGCTATAGCAATCAGCCCCAGCATTTT. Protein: CASSYDSYSNQPQHF.